This T cell receptor (beta chain) was identified during a study of blood T cells in healthy people across ages. The study's findings and limits: Because sorting was not performed, PBMCs prevented conclusive naive versus antigen-experienced comparison.

PCR was performed a second time for about 6 to 12 cycles using a sample-barcoded 5' primer and a J-beta primer mix. TCRdb reprocessed the 5' RACE reads with MiXCR, giving one entry per CDR3 protein. The sample has around 1.5 million distinct CDR3 sequences; approximately 32% are singletons. As to this clonotype: Its specificity is unknown.

At least 6.5 million PBMCs were isolated per sample. Total RNA was isolated from each sample in quantities of at least 5 micrograms. V lost 0 bases and J lost 10, with 10 bases in between. CDR1 is SGHRS, CDR2 YFSETQ, per germline. The CDR3 loop spans 13 amino acids. The chain combines TRBV5-1 with TRBJ2-2; D is unresolved. This receptor was obtained from a woman under 40 in good health. What was sequenced was blood. The CDR3: CASSLDRILELFF. In nucleotides, the CDR3 is TGCGCCAGCAGCTTGGACCGGATTTTGGAGCTGTTTTTT.